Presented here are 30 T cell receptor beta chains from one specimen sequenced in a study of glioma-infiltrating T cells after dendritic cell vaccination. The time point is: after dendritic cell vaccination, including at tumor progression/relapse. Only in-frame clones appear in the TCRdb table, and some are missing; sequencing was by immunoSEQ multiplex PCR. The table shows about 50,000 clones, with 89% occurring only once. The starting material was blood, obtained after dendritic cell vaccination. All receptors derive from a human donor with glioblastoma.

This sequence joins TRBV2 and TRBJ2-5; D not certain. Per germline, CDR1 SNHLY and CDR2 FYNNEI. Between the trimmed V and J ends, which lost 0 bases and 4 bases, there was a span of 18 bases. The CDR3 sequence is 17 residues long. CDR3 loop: CASSEATGLTLGETQYF. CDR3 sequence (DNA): TGTGCCAGCAGTGAAGCCACCGGGTTGACTCTAGGAGAGACCCAGTACTTC.

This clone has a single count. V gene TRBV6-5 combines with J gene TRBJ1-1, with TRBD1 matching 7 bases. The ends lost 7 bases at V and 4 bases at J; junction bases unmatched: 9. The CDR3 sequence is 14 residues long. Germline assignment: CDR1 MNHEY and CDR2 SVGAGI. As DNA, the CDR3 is TGTGCCAGCACCTCCCAGGGGGGCCTCACTGAAGCTTTCTTT. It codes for CASTSQGGLTEAFF.

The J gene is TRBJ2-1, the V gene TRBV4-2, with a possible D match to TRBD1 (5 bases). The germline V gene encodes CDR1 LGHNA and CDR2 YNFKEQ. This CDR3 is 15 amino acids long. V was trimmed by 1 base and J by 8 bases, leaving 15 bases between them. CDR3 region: CASSQGLRVWDEQFF. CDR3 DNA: TGTGCCAGCAGCCAAGGGCTCAGGGTGTGGGATGAGCAGTTCTTC.

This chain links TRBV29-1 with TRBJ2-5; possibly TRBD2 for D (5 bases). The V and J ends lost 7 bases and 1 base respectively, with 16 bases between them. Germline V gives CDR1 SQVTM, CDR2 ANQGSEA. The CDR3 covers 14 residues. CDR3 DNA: TGCAGCGCTGAGGGTCCGACTACCCAAGAGACCCAGTACTTC. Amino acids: CSAEGPTTQETQYF.

The CDR3 loop reads CASRPTGAEQYF. The CDR3 coding sequence is TGTGCCAGCAGACCGACAGGGGCCGAGCAGTACTTC. The chain joins TRBV28 to TRBJ2-7; 8 bases map to TRBD1. The CDR3 has 12 amino acids. J lost 6 bases, V lost 6 bases, and 4 bases had no gene match. The germline gives CDR1 MDHEN, CDR2 SYDVKM.

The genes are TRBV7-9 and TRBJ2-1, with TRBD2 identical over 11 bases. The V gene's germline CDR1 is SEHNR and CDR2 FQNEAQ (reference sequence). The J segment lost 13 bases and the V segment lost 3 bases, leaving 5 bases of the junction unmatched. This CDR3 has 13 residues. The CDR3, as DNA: TGTGCCAGCAGCTTTAACCTAGCGGGGGGCCAGTTCTTC. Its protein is CASSFNLAGGQFF.

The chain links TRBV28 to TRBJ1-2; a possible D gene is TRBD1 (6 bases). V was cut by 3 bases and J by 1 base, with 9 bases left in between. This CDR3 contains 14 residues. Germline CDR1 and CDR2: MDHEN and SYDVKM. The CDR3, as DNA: TGTGCCAGCAGTTTGGGGGCAGGTAACTATGGCTACACCTTC. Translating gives CASSLGAGNYGYTF.

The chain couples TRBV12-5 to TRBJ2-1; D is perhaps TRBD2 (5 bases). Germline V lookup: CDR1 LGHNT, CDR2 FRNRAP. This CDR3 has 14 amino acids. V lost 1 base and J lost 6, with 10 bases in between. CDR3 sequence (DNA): TGTGCTAGTGGTTTGGCGGGATTCGGCAATGAGCAGTTCTTC. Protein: CASGLAGFGNEQFF. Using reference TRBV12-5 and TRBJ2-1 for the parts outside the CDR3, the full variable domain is DARVTQTPRHKVTEMGQEVTMRCQPILGHNTVFWYRQTMMQGLELLAYFRNRAPLDDSGMPKDRFSAEMPDATLATLKIQPSEPRDSAVYFCASGLAGFGNEQFFGPGTRLTVL.

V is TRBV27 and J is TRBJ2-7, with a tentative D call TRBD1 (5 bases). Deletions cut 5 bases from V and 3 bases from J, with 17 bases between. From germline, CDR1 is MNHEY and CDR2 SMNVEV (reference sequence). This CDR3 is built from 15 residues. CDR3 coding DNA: TGTGCCAGCAGTCCCCGATGGGAAACAGGCTACGAGCAGTACTTC. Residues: CASSPRWETGYEQYF.

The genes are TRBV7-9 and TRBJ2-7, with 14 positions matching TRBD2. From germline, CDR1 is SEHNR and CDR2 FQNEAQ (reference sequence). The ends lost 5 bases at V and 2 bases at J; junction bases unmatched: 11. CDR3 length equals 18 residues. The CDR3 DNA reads TGTGCCAGCAGCCCCGGGACTAGCGGGAGCGGACGTCCCTACGAGCAGTACTTC. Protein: CASSPGTSGSGRPYEQYF.

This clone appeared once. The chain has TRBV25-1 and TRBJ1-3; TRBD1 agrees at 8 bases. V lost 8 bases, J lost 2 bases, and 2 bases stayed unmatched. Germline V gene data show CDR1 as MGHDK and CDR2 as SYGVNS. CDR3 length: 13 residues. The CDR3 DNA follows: TGTGCCAGCCAACAGGGGGCTGGAAACACCATATATTTT. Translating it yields CASQQGAGNTIYF.

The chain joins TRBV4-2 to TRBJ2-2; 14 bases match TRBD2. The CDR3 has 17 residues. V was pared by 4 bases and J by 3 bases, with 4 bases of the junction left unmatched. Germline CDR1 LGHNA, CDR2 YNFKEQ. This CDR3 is CASSPGLAGVDTGELFF. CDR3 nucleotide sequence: TGTGCCAGCAGCCCGGGACTAGCGGGAGTGGACACCGGGGAGCTGTTTTTT.

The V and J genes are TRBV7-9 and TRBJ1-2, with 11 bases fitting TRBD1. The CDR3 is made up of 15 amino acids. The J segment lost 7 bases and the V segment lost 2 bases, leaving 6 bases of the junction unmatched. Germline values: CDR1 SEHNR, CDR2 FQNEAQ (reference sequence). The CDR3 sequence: CASSLRTGGTGGYTF. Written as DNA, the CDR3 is TGTGCCAGCAGCTTACGGACAGGGGGCACAGGTGGCTACACCTTC.

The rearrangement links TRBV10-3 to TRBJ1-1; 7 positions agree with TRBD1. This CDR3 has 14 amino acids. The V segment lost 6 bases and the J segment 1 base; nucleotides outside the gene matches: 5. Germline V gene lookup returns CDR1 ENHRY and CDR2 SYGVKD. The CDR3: CAIRLTGRNTEAFF. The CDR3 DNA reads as TGTGCCATCAGACTGACAGGGCGGAACACTGAAGCTTTCTTT.

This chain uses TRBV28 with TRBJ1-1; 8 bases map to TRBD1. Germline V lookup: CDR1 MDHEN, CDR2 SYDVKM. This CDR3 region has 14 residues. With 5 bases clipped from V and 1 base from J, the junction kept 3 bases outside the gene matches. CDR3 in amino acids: CASSPGTGNTEAFF. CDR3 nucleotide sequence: TGTGCCAGCAGTCCCGGGACAGGGAACACTGAAGCTTTCTTT. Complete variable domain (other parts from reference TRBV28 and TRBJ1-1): DVKVTQSSRYLVKRTGEKVFLECVQDMDHENMFWYRQDPGLGLRLIYFSYDVKMKEKGDIPEGYSVSREKKERFSLILESASTNQTSMYLCASSPGTGNTEAFFGQGTRLTVV.

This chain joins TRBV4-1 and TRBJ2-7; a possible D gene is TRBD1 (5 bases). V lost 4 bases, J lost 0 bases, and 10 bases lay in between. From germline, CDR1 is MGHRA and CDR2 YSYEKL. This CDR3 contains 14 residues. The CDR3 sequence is CASSLSGSSYEQYF. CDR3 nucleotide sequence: TGCGCCAGCAGCCTTTCAGGGTCCTCCTACGAGCAGTACTTC.

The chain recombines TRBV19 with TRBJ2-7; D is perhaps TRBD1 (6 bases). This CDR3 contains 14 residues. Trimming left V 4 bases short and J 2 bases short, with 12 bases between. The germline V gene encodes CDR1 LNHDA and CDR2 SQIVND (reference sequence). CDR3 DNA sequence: TGTGCCAGTAGTACATGGACAGAAACCTACGAGCAGTACTTC. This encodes CASSTWTETYEQYF.

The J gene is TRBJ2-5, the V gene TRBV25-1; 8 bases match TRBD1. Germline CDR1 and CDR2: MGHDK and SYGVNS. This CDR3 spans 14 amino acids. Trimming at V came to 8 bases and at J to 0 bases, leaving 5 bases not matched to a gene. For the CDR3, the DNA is TGTGCCAGCGAGGACAGGGCGTACCAAGAGACCCAGTACTTC. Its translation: CASEDRAYQETQYF.

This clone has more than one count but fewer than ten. This CDR3 is CASRTGRGNYGYTF. The CDR3 DNA reads as TGTGCCAGCAGAACAGGGAGGGGTAACTATGGCTACACCTTC. The gene calls are TRBV6-1 and TRBJ1-2; D perhaps matches TRBD1 (6 bases). V gave up 6 bases and J gave up 1 base, with 12 bases separating them. The length of the CDR3 is 14 residues. CDR1 and CDR2 from the germline V gene are MNHNS and SASEGT.

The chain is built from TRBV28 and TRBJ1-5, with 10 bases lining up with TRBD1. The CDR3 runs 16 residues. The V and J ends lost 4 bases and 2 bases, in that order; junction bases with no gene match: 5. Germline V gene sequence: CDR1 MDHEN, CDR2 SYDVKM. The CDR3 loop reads CASSSRDRGGNQPQHF. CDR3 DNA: TGTGCCAGCAGTTCCCGGGACAGGGGAGGCAATCAGCCCCAGCATTTT.

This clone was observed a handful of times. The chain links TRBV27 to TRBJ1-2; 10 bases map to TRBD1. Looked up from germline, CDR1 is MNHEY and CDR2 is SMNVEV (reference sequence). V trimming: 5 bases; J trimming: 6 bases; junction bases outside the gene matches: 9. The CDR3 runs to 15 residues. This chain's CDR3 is CASSHDRGRVDGYTF. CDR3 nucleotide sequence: TGTGCCAGCAGTCATGACAGGGGGCGAGTGGATGGCTACACCTTC.

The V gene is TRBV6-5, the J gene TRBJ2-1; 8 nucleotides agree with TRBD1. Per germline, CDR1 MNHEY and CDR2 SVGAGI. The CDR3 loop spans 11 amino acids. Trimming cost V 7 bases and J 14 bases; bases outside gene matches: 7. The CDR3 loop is CASNSGGVEFF. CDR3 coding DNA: TGTGCCAGCAATTCAGGGGGCGTAGAGTTCTTC.

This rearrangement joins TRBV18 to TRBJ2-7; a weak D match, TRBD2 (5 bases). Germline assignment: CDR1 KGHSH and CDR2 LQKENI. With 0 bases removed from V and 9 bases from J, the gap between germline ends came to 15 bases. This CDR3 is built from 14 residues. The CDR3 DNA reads TGTGCCAGCTCACCACCTAAGGCAGGAGGAGGGCAGTACTTC. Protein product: CASSPPKAGGGQYF.

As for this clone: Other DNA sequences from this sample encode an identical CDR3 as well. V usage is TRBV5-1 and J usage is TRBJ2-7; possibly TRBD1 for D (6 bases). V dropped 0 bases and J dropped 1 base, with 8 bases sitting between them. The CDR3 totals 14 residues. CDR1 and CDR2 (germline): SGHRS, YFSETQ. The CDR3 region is CASSLGQGSYEQYF. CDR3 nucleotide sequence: TGCGCCAGCAGCTTGGGGCAGGGGTCCTACGAGCAGTACTTC.

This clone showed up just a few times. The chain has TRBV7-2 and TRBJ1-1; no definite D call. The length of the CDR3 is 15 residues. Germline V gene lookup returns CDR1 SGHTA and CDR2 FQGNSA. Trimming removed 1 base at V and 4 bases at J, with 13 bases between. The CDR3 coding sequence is TGTGCCAGCAGCTTAGGGCGGCGGGCGAGCACTGAAGCTTTCTTT. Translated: CASSLGRRASTEAFF.

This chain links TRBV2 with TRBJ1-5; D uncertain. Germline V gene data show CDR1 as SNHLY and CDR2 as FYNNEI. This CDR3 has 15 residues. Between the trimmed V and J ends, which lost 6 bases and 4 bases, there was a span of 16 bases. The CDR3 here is CASRRSEHLNQPQHF. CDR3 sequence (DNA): TGTGCCAGCAGGCGAAGCGAACACCTTAATCAGCCCCAGCATTTT.

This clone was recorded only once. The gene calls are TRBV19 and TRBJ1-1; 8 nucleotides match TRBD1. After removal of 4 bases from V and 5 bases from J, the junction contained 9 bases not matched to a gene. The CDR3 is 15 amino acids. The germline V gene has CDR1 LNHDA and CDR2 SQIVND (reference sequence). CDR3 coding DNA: TGTGCCAGTAGTACACTACGAGGACAGGGAACTGAAGCTTTCTTT. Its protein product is CASSTLRGQGTEAFF.

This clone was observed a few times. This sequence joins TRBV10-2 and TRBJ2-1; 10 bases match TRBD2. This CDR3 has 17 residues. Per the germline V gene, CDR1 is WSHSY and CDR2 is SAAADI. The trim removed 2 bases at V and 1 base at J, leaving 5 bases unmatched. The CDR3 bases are TGCGCCAGCAGTGAGACCCCTAGCGGGAGTTCCTACAATGAGCAGTTCTTC. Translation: CASSETPSGSSYNEQFF.

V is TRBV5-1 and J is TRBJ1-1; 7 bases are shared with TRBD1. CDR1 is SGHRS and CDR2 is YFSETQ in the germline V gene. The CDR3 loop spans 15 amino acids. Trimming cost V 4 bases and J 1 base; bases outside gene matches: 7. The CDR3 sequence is CASSAGQVQNTEAFF. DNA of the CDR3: TGCGCCAGCAGCGCTGGACAGGTACAGAACACTGAAGCTTTCTTT.

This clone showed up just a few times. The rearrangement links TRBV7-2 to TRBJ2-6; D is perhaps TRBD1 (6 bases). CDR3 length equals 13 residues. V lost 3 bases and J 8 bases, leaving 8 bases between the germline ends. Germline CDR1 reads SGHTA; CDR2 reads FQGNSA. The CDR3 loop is CASSFRGSNVLTF. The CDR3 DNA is TGTGCCAGCAGCTTTAGGGGGTCCAACGTCCTGACTTTC.